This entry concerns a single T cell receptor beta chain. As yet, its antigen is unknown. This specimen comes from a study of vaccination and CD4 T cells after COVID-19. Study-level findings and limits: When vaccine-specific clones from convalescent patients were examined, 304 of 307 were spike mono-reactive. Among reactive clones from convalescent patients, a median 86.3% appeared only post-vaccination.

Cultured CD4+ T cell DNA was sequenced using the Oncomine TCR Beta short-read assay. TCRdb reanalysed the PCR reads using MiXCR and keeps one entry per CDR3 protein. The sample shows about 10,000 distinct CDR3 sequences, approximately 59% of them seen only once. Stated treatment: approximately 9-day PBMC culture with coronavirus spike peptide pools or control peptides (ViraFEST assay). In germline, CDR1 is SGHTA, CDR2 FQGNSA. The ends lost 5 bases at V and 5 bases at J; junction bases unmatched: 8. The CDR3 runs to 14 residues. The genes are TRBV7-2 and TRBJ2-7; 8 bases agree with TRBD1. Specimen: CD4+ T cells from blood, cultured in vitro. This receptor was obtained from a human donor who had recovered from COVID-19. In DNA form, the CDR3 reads TGTGCCAGCAGCCGACAGGGGACGGGCAACGAGCAGTACTTC. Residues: CASSRQGTGNEQYF.